The T cell receptor beta chain described here comes from a study of cytomegalovirus exposure and HLA in healthy donors. Points from the study as a whole: Across donors, sequencing depth was assumed by presence/absence analyses to be roughly uniform.

Trimming stripped 3 bases from V and 0 bases from J, with 12 bases between. CDR1 is LNHDA, CDR2 SQIVND, per germline (reference sequence). This CDR3 region has 16 residues. It was with 60 Vbeta and 13 Jbeta primers that the PCR ran. Generated by immunoSEQ multiplex PCR, the TCRdb table keeps only in-frame clones and is missing some. Altogether about 200,000 clones are present, more than 65% being singletons, with the ten largest covering about 3%. To note about this clone: Its target is unknown.

The chain employs TRBV19 and TRBJ2-4, with a tentative D call TRBD2 (6 bases). Sequenced material: PBMCs. This receptor was taken from a man aged 40-50 years in good health and CMV-seropositive. The CDR3 loop reads CASSIPEGLAKNIQYF. In DNA, the CDR3 is TGTGCCAGTAGTATTCCGGAGGGTTTAGCCAAAAACATTCAGTACTTC. Full variable domain (outside the CDR3, taken from reference TRBV19 and TRBJ2-4): DGGITQSPKYLFRKEGQNVTLSCEQNLNHDAMYWYRQDPGQGLRLIYYSQIVNDFQKGDIAEGYSVSREKKESFPLTVTSAQKNPTAFYLCASSIPEGLAKNIQYFGAGTRLSVL.